This section outlines one T cell receptor beta chain sequence together with its context. Profiled with immunoSEQ multiplex PCR; TCRdb holds only in-frame clones, not every one. In the table there are around 200,000 clones, 80% to 90% of which are singletons. This sample is drawn from a study of blood T cell repertoires in COVID-19. As for the study in general: Specimens from acute and convalescent COVID-19 originated in the United States, Italy and Spain.

In terms of age and location, participants ranged from roughly 18 to 100 years and lived in 24 US areas. Participants' own reports of clinical history determined their cohort assignment. Donors in Cohort 3 who had recovered were those with two negative PCRs, healthcare professional clearance, or resolution of their symptoms. The V end lost 3 bases, the J end lost 5 bases, and 13 bases lay between the germline ends. Germline loops: CDR1 KGHSH, CDR2 LQKENI. This CDR3 comprises 14 residues. Sequencing input: PBMCs or T cells enriched from blood (not recorded which). V is TRBV18 and J is TRBJ1-1, with D tentatively TRBD1 (5 bases). This TCR was sampled from a man aged 35 to 55 who had recovered from COVID-19. CDR3 amino acids: CASSPNMDKTEAFF. DNA for the CDR3: TGTGCCAGCTCACCGAACATGGACAAAACTGAAGCTTTCTTT.